This record concerns one T cell receptor beta chain sequence. Its target is not known. Both 60 Vbeta primers and 13 Jbeta primers went into the PCR. Study processing details: Later analysis identified approximately 88 million unique TCR beta chains, roughly 11 million shared. Profiled with immunoSEQ multiplex PCR; TCRdb holds only in-frame clones, not every one. That table gives V, J and clone size, and the DNA gave D and trimming. The repertoire holds more than 85,000 clones, approximately 81% seen once, with over 4% in the top ten. This entry is derived from a study of cytomegalovirus exposure and HLA in healthy donors. Findings of the study overall: While the bulk of TCR sequences proved rare, some public TCRs turned up in many donors. TCR beta chain V- and J-gene trimming was linked, in a later analysis, to a missense variant in DCLRE1C. In most subjects, TCR beta sequences reportedly gave accurate predictions of HLA-A and HLA-B alleles.

Deletions cut 2 bases from V and 4 bases from J, with 5 bases between. CDR3 length: 12 residues. Germline V lookup: CDR1 SGHAT, CDR2 FQNNGV. This chain links TRBV11-2 with TRBJ1-1; no reliable D call. Sequenced material: PBMCs. This receptor was identified in a female donor in good health and CMV-seropositive. The CDR3: CASSLHSTEAFF. In DNA form, the CDR3 reads TGTGCCAGCAGCTTACATTCCACTGAAGCTTTCTTT.